The subject of this entry is one T cell receptor (beta chain). This clonotype was detected many times. It has no known antigen specificity. No qualities accompany the bases; no much larger clone lies one base away. The source of the sample is a study of T-cell reconstitution after alpha-beta-depleted transplantation in children (dated by TCRdb to the mid-2010s). With regard to the full study: The study quantitatively tracked T-cell immune reconstitution after TCRalphabeta/CD19-depleted allogeneic hematopoietic cell transplantation in children using TCR repertoire profiling.

Counted from cysteine to phenylalanine, this CDR3 has 18 amino acids. CDR3 DNA is the only sequence kept; it has 54 bases, read in frame from the first base. CDR1 MDHEN and CDR2 SYDVKM were looked up in the germline V gene. Trimming removed 3 bases from V and 2 bases from J, leaving 21 bases between the germline ends. The library was built by means of PCR. Instrument on record: Illumina HiSeq 2500. TCR library preparation used molecular barcoding, with unique molecular identifiers applied to normalize quantification of the TCRbeta repertoire. Clones were called with MiXCR by TCRdb after fastp trimmed the public reads at Q25, and only in-frame beta chains were retained. Every distinct CDR3 protein forms one entry, paired with its most common genes and DNA. A total of over 300,000 distinct CDR3 sequences appear in this sample, about 9.3% of them only once. Jointly, the top ten make up under 3% of the sample.

The source is a human donor who donated a stem cell graft to a child with acute lymphoblastic leukemia. Source: PBMCs from the stem cell graft donor, taken from the stem cell graft. The rearranged segments are TRBV28 and TRBJ2-3; there is no confident call for the D gene. Here the CDR3 is given as CASSFPAGVFRNTDTQYF. The sequenced DNA: TGTGCCAGCAGTTTCCCCGCTGGGGTTTTCAGGAACACAGATACGCAGTATTTT.